This TCR beta chain was obtained from a study of CD4 T cells in relation to SARS-CoV-2 and coronaviruses. About the study: TCR beta CDR3s were sequenced after roughly 10-day antigen culture of PBMCs.

This clone was recorded only once. Its antigen is still unknown. The germline V gene has CDR1 SGHAT and CDR2 FQNNGV. The CDR3 extends over 15 amino acids. Unmatched junction bases numbered 3, after V lost 5 bases and J lost 2 bases. Study-wide results and limits: Compared with monoreactive clones, crossreactive clones showed significantly weaker SARS-CoV-2 expansion.

Sequencing used immunoSEQ multiplex PCR; TCRdb keeps in-frame clones, though not all of them. The sample records approximately 20,000 clones, around 80% being singletons. Unexposed donor CD4+ T cells date from 2011-2018, before the COVID-19 pandemic. Isolation of CD4+ T cells took place after 10 days in culture. The chain employs TRBV11-2 and TRBJ2-2; TRBD2 aligns across 9 bases. Sequencing input: CD4+ T cells from PBMCs, cultured in vitro. This receptor was obtained from a human donor in good health. The CDR3 DNA sequence: TGTGCCAGCAGCACGGGACTAGCAAACACCGGGGAGCTGTTTTTT. As protein: CASSTGLANTGELFF. Full variable domain (outside the CDR3, taken from reference TRBV11-2 and TRBJ2-2): EAGVAQSPRYKIIEKRQSVAFWCNPISGHATLYWYQQILGQGPKLLIQFQNNGVVDDSQLPKDRFSAERLKGVDSTLKIQPAKLEDSAVYLCASSTGLANTGELFFGEGSRLTVL.